This passage covers 8 T cell receptor beta chains from one sample sequenced in a study of cytomegalovirus exposure and HLA in healthy donors. Clones were sequenced by immunoSEQ multiplex PCR, and TCRdb holds only the in-frame ones, with some missing. The repertoire holds some 140,000 clones, 80% to 90% seen once, with 1.4% to 1.5% in the top ten. Sequenced sample: PBMCs. These TCRs come from a woman in her thirties in good health and CMV-seronegative.

The V call is TRBV4-2, the J call TRBJ1-3; D not resolved. V was cut by 0 bases and J by 0 bases, with 12 bases left in between. The CDR3 contains 17 residues. From germline, CDR1 is LGHNA and CDR2 YNFKEQ. The CDR3 DNA reads TGTGCCAGCAGCCAAGAGGCCCGGACTGGCTCTGGAAACACCATATATTTT. It is translated as CASSQEARTGSGNTIYF.

This chain links TRBV5-5 with TRBJ2-3, with TRBD2 matching 9 bases. Per the germline V gene, CDR1 is SGHKS and CDR2 is YYEKEE (reference sequence). This CDR3 region has 17 residues. Trimming cost V 4 bases and J 3 bases; bases outside gene matches: 12. The CDR3 sequence is CASSPTIAGAGTDTQYF. CDR3 nucleotide sequence: TGTGCCAGCAGCCCTACTATAGCGGGGGCCGGGACAGATACGCAGTATTTT.

Here the CDR3 reads CASSLGDRSQETQYF. CDR3 bases: TGTGCCAGCAGCTTAGGGGACAGATCCCAAGAGACCCAGTACTTC. The gene calls are TRBV7-3 and TRBJ2-5; TRBD1 aligns across 7 bases. The CDR3 spans 15 residues. Germline V gene lookup returns CDR1 SGHTA and CDR2 FQGTGA. Trimming cost V 2 bases and J 1 base; bases outside gene matches: 4.

V usage is TRBV28 and J usage is TRBJ1-4, with D perhaps matching TRBD1 (5 bases). This CDR3 contains 13 residues. In germline, CDR1 is MDHEN, CDR2 SYDVKM. The germline V and J ends were trimmed by 4 bases and 5 bases, with 8 bases remaining between them. As DNA, the CDR3 is TGTGCCAGCAGTTGGGGGAGGAATGAAAAACTGTTTTTT. Amino acids: CASSWGRNEKLFF.

The J gene is TRBJ2-5, the V gene TRBV19; D perhaps matches TRBD2 (7 bases). Germline lookup yields CDR1 LNHDA and CDR2 SQIVND (reference sequence). The CDR3 is made up of 17 amino acids. V was shortened by 2 bases and J by 2 bases, with 18 bases between the two germline ends. CDR3 sequence (DNA): TGTGCCAGTAGTATATCCGGCGGGGGCCTTACACAAGAGACCCAGTACTTC. Its translation: CASSISGGGLTQETQYF.

V usage is TRBV6-1 and J usage is TRBJ2-5, with TRBD1 as a possible D gene (6 bases). The CDR3 has 14 residues. V dropped 1 base and J dropped 5 bases, with 11 bases sitting between them. The germline V gene has CDR1 MNHNS and CDR2 SASEGT. CDR3 residues: CASSEGQVWETQYF. The CDR3 bases are TGTGCCAGCAGTGAAGGACAGGTCTGGGAGACCCAGTACTTC.

This clone has just one count. The chain links TRBV6-5 to TRBJ1-2; no clear D gene. Trimming shortened V by 2 bases and J by 4 bases, and 8 bases separated the two germline ends. The CDR3 consists of 13 residues. CDR1 MNHEY and CDR2 SVGAGI come from the germline V gene. DNA for the CDR3: TGTGCCAGCAGTTACGAAAGAGGCTATGGCTACACCTTC. Amino acids: CASSYERGYGYTF.

The chain uses TRBV28 and TRBJ1-5; D gene unclear. The CDR3 sequence is 17 residues long. V was cut by 1 base and J by 9 bases, with 22 bases left in between. Germline-derived CDR1 and CDR2 are MDHEN and SYDVKM. In DNA form, the CDR3 reads TGTGCCAGCAGTTTATCAACTTCGGGAGGCTCGAGGAGGCCCCAGCATTTT. Its protein product is CASSLSTSGGSRRPQHF. Together with reference TRBV28 and TRBJ1-5, the CDR3 gives the full variable domain: DVKVTQSSRYLVKRTGEKVFLECVQDMDHENMFWYRQDPGLGLRLIYFSYDVKMKEKGDIPEGYSVSREKKERFSLILESASTNQTSMYLCASSLSTSGGSRRPQHFGDGTRLSIL.